The present T cell receptor beta chain was sequenced within a study of blood T cells in healthy people across ages. On this clonotype itself: The antigen is not known. The junction does not match germline at one end; this may be a read error.

Using a J-beta primer mix together with a sample-barcoded 5' primer, a second PCR was run for about 7 to 12 cycles. Template switching added a 12-random-nucleotide identifier to every cDNA molecule. TCRdb re-derived calls from the 5' RACE reads in MiXCR, one entry per CDR3 protein. The table has around 700,000 distinct CDR3 sequences, around 25% seen once. Study-level findings and limits: Because donor CMV status was unknown, expanded clonotype changes were possibly confounded. PBMCs were not sorted, which prevented a conclusive comparison of naive versus antigen-experienced cells.

The CDR3 has 13 amino acids. In germline, CDR1 is SEHNR, CDR2 FQNEAQ (reference sequence). The sample also formed part of further work on T cells of mothers and their children.

This TCR derives from a boy under 18 in good health. Specimen: blood. The V call is TRBV7-9, the J call TRBJ1-6; D is ambiguous. The CDR3 nucleotides read TGTGCCAGCAGCCCAGCTGGGGATTCACCCCTCCGCTTT. Translated, it gives CASSPAGDSPLRF.